One and the same sample provided the 24 T cell receptor beta chains below, sequenced in a study of breast tumors, draining lymph nodes, adjacent tissues. One entry per CDR3 protein results from TCRdb running MiXCR on the multiplex PCR reads. In the table there are 150,000 to 250,000 distinct CDR3 sequences, roughly 31% of which are singletons. Axillary draining lymph nodes of breast cancer patients supplied the node samples. The sequenced material came from axillary lymph node tissue. The receptors stem from a female donor with breast cancer. Some clones in this sample may be carry-over from other donors' samples.

This sequence joins TRBV7-2 and TRBJ2-5; a possible D gene is TRBD2 (5 bases). The germline V gene has CDR1 SGHTA and CDR2 FQGNSA. Trimming took 0 bases from V and 5 from J, leaving 10 bases between them. CDR3 size: 14 residues. The DNA for the CDR3 is TGTGCCAGCAGCTTAGCCGGACTCGGGGAGACCCAGTACTTC. This translates into CASSLAGLGETQYF.

This clonotype was detected ten times or more. The chain has TRBV9 and TRBJ1-2, with 11 bases lining up with TRBD1. The V gene's germline CDR1 is SGDLS and CDR2 YYNGEE. Unmatched junction bases numbered 7, after V lost 4 bases and J lost 2 bases. This CDR3 is built from 16 residues. The CDR3 nucleotides are TGTGCCAGCAGCCTCTATGGGACAGGGGGAAACTATGGCTACACCTTC. As protein: CASSLYGTGGNYGYTF.

This chain uses TRBV7-9 with TRBJ2-3; D could derive from TRBD1 or TRBD2 (5 bases each). The length of the CDR3 is 12 residues. CDR1 is SEHNR and CDR2 is FQNEAQ in the germline V gene (reference sequence). Trimming shortened V by 5 bases and J by 9 bases, and 12 bases separated the two germline ends. CDR3 sequence (DNA): TGTGCCAGCAGCATAGATAGGGACACGCAGTATTTT. It codes for CASSIDRDTQYF.

This clonotype was seen ten or more times. V gene TRBV12-3 or TRBV12-4 combines with J gene TRBJ1-3; 8 nucleotides agree with TRBD1. J was trimmed by 3 bases and V by 6 bases; bases with no gene match: 4. This CDR3 spans 14 amino acids. The CDR3: CASSYGQGGNTIYF. The CDR3 DNA sequence: TGTGCCAGCAGCTATGGACAGGGTGGAAACACCATATATTTT.

This clonotype was detected ten times or more. The chain couples TRBV2 to TRBJ2-7, with D hard to call. Germline lookup yields CDR1 SNHLY and CDR2 FYNNEI. V gave up 2 bases and J gave up 2 bases, with 13 bases separating them. The CDR3 is 15 amino acids. CDR3 in amino acids: CASSEPSHSPYEQYF. DNA of the CDR3: TGTGCCAGCAGTGAACCGTCTCACTCCCCCTACGAGCAGTACTTC.

This clonotype has a handful of counts. The chain is built from TRBV20-1 and TRBJ1-1, with a tentative D call TRBD1 (5 bases). V dropped 8 bases and J dropped 3 bases, with 13 bases sitting between them. The CDR3 runs to 12 residues. CDR1 and CDR2 (germline): DFQATT, SNEGSKA (reference sequence). The CDR3 reads CSSKVGDTEAFF. In DNA form, the CDR3 reads TGCAGTTCAAAGGTGGGGGACACTGAAGCTTTCTTT.

V and J are TRBV7-9 and TRBJ2-3; 10 bases align to TRBD2. In germline, CDR1 is SEHNR, CDR2 FQNEAQ (reference sequence). CDR3 length: 17 amino acids. V shed 4 bases, J shed 2 bases, and the junction held 9 bases outside the gene matches. CDR3 region: CASSSTRTSGYTDTQYF. DNA of the CDR3: TGTGCCAGCAGCTCTACAAGGACTAGCGGCTACACAGATACGCAGTATTTT.

As to this clonotype: This may arise from a read error, as a much more abundant clone is one base away. The chain carries TRBV12-3 or TRBV12-4 and TRBJ2-1, with TRBD2 identical over 9 bases. The CDR3 totals 16 residues. The chain's CDR3 is CAGSFGSGSSYNEQFF. Here the CDR3 DNA reads TGTGCCGGCAGTTTCGGTAGCGGGAGCTCCTACAATGAGCAGTTCTTC.

This chain links TRBV18 with TRBJ1-1; TRBD1 aligns across 8 bases. The CDR3 totals 16 residues. The V gene's germline CDR1 is KGHSH and CDR2 LQKENI. The J segment lost 1 base and the V segment lost 1 base, leaving 5 bases of the junction unmatched. Written as DNA, the CDR3 is TGTGCCAGCTCACCACGGACAGGGAGGGCGAACACTGAAGCTTTCTTT. Residues: CASSPRTGRANTEAFF.

The chain uses TRBV7-9 and TRBJ2-3; D is undetermined. The germline V gene has CDR1 SEHNR and CDR2 FQNEAQ (reference sequence). This CDR3 comprises 15 residues. The V end lost 0 bases, the J end lost 4 bases, and 11 bases lay between the germline ends. This chain's CDR3 is CASSLALGNADTQYF. In DNA, the CDR3 is TGTGCCAGCAGCTTAGCGCTCGGTAATGCAGATACGCAGTATTTT.

This clonotype was counted many times. V and J are TRBV6-6 and TRBJ2-1; D possibly corresponds to TRBD1 (6 bases). The CDR3 totals 14 residues. CDR1 and CDR2 (germline): MNHNY, SVGAGI (reference sequence). The ends were cut back, 6 bases at V and 7 bases at J, with 16 bases in the middle. CDR3 nucleotide sequence: TGTGCCAGCAGCAAGGGACAATCAAGGAATGAGCAGTTCTTC. Translated, it gives CASSKGQSRNEQFF.

This clonotype was recorded many times. The chain uses TRBV7-2 and TRBJ2-7; either TRBD1 or TRBD2 may supply D (5 bases each). CDR3 length equals 14 residues. Germline V gene sequence: CDR1 SGHTA, CDR2 FQGNSA. The ends were cut back, 4 bases at V and 3 bases at J, with 13 bases in the middle. The CDR3 DNA reads TGTGCCAGCAGCTCCTACGGGACCGGCTACGAGCAGTACTTC. Translating gives CASSSYGTGYEQYF.

For this clonotype: The final CDR3 position lacks the conserved phenylalanine or tryptophan, pointing to a likely read error. Because the CDR3's place on the DNA is in doubt, the DNA is left out and the CDR3 is given as listed by TCRdb. The chain has TRBV28 and TRBJ2-3; TRBD1 was called by the table and not checked on the DNA. Germline V gene data show CDR1 as MDHEN and CDR2 as SYDVKM. The CDR3 has 11 amino acids, counting both end residues. CDR3 residues: CANRPTGGSFY.

This clonotype was counted many times. The rearrangement links TRBV5-1 to TRBJ2-5; D tentatively fits TRBD1 or TRBD2 (6 bases each). Germline V gives CDR1 SGHRS, CDR2 YFSETQ. The CDR3 contains 15 residues. V was cut by 0 bases and J by 2 bases, with 11 bases left in between. This chain's CDR3 is CASSLDGGQQETQYF. CDR3 nucleotide sequence: TGCGCCAGCAGCTTGGATGGGGGGCAGCAAGAGACCCAGTACTTC.

This clonotype was recorded at least ten times. The chain employs TRBV20-1 and TRBJ2-3; D is unclear. Germline loops: CDR1 DFQATT, CDR2 SNEGSKA (reference sequence). Trimming stripped 4 bases from V and 3 bases from J, with 14 bases between. The CDR3 has 14 residues. The CDR3 region is CSAMGYPGTDTQYF. CDR3 sequence (DNA): TGCAGTGCTATGGGCTACCCTGGTACAGATACGCAGTATTTT.

About this clonotype: Given the absence of the conserved phenylalanine or tryptophan at the CDR3 end, a read error is likely. Because the CDR3's place on the DNA is in doubt, the DNA is left out and the CDR3 is given as listed by TCRdb. V gene TRBV2 combines with J gene TRBJ1-4; TRBD1, the table's D call, lacks a check against the DNA. Germline V gene lookup returns CDR1 SNHLY and CDR2 FYNNEI. Both ends counted, the CDR3 spans 9 residues. The chain's CDR3 is CASNGQGGI.

A word on this clonotype: A much larger clone lies a single base off, so this may be a read error. The CDR3 region is CASSFQQDSYGYAF. CDR3 in DNA: TGTGCCAGCAGTTTCCAACAGGACTCCTATGGCTACGCCTTC. This sequence joins TRBV5-1 and TRBJ1-2, with D possibly being TRBD1 (5 bases). From germline, CDR1 is SGHRS and CDR2 YFSETQ. CDR3 length equals 14 residues. Supplemented by reference TRBV5-1 and TRBJ1-2, the full variable domain reads KAGVTQTPRYLIKTRGQQVTLSCSPISGHRSVSWYQQTPGQGLQFLFEYFSETQRNKGNFPGRFSGRQFSNSRSEMNVSTLELGDSALYLCASSFQQDSYGYAFGSGTRLTVV.

As for this clonotype: One base away lies a much larger clone, so this may be a sequencing read error. The V and J genes are TRBV7-9 and TRBJ1-2; TRBD1 might be the D (5 bases). CDR3 length: 17 residues. CDR1 and CDR2 (germline): SEHNR, FQNEAQ (reference sequence). CDR3: CASGLARGRNSNYGYTF. The CDR3 DNA reads as TGTGCCAGCGGCTTAGCACGGGGCAGAAACTCTAACTATGGCTACACCTTC.

J is TRBJ2-1 and V is TRBV6-5; no clear D gene. Trimming took 8 bases from V and 0 from J, leaving 11 bases between them. Germline V gives CDR1 MNHEY, CDR2 SVGAGI. The CDR3 contains 14 residues. CDR3 amino acids: CASRPDHSYNEQFF. The CDR3 nucleotides are TGTGCCAGCCGGCCAGATCACTCCTACAATGAGCAGTTCTTC.

The gene calls are TRBV19 and TRBJ2-5; D is undetermined. The V end was cut by 6 bases, the J end by 4 bases, with 9 bases between. The germline gives CDR1 LNHDA, CDR2 SQIVND (reference sequence). This CDR3 is built from 12 residues. The CDR3 here is CASSVSGETQYF. The CDR3 DNA sequence: TGTGCCAGTAGCGTGTCGGGAGAGACCCAGTACTTC.

Comment on this clonotype: It may be a read error: a sequence one base away is much more abundant. V gene TRBV5-4 combines with J gene TRBJ2-1, with D perhaps matching TRBD1 or TRBD2 (5 bases each). V was pared by 0 bases and J by 6 bases, with 10 bases between. The germline gives CDR1 SGHNT, CDR2 YYREEE (reference sequence). The CDR3 has 14 amino acids. CDR3 coding DNA: TGTGCCAGCAGCTTGGCCGGGACCACCAATGAGCAGTTCTTC. Translating gives CASSLAGTTNEQFF.

This clonotype was seen only once. The chain joins TRBV6-5 to TRBJ2-3; 12 nucleotides line up with TRBD2. V shed 6 bases and J 0 bases; nucleotides not matched to a gene: 4. This CDR3 has 16 amino acids. Germline V gene sequence: CDR1 MNHEY, CDR2 SVGAGI. The CDR3 here is CASSRLAGVSTDTQYF. DNA of the CDR3: TGTGCCAGCAGCCGACTAGCGGGAGTAAGCACAGATACGCAGTATTTT.

This clonotype was found a few times. The chain combines TRBV6-5 with TRBJ2-7; a weak D match, TRBD2 (6 bases). Germline assignment: CDR1 MNHEY and CDR2 SVGAGI. V lost 5 bases and J lost 5, with 10 bases in between. The CDR3 loop spans 12 amino acids. This chain's CDR3 is CASSPWGDEQYF. The DNA for the CDR3 is TGTGCCAGCAGTCCTTGGGGGGACGAGCAGTACTTC.

The chain is built from TRBV15 and TRBJ1-4; D call uncertain. The CDR3 is made up of 14 amino acids. Germline V gives CDR1 LNHNV, CDR2 YYDKDF (reference sequence). The V end lost 11 bases, the J end lost 0 bases, and 13 bases lay between the germline ends. The CDR3 nucleotides are TGTGCCTACGCTAGCGGAGCAACTAATGAAAAACTGTTTTTT. This sequence encodes CAYASGATNEKLFF.